This passage covers 30 T cell receptor beta chains from one sample sequenced in a study of T-cell memory formation after mild COVID-19. Using its own MiXCR run on the 5' RACE reads, TCRdb lists one record per CDR3 protein. The table shows about 430,000 distinct CDR3 sequences, with roughly 26% occurring only once. Sequences were obtained from PBMCs or a T cell subset sorted from them (not recorded which). Receptors were obtained from an adult woman who had mild COVID-19 (a few samples of this study predate the infection). Cell type and time point are not known.

V gene TRBV4-1 combines with J gene TRBJ2-7; 8 bases are a match to TRBD1. CDR3 length: 16 amino acids. J gave up 2 bases and V 0 bases, and 6 bases lay outside the gene matches. Germline loops: CDR1 MGHRA, CDR2 YSYEKL. CDR3 sequence (DNA): TGCGCCAGCAGCCAAGATAGACAGGGGCTAACCTACGAGCAGTACTTC. Translation gives CASSQDRQGLTYEQYF.

The sample holds a few counts of this clonotype. The chain employs TRBV20-1 and TRBJ1-1; tentatively, D is TRBD1 (6 bases). Germline V gene sequence: CDR1 DFQATT, CDR2 SNEGSKA (reference sequence). The CDR3 runs to 15 residues. V was clipped by 2 bases and J by 0 bases, with 13 bases between them. The CDR3 coding sequence is TGCAGTGCTAGAATTCCGGGACACATGAACACTGAAGCTTTCTTT. This codes for CSARIPGHMNTEAFF.

The chain has TRBV10-3 and TRBJ2-7; D perhaps matches TRBD1 (7 bases). CDR1 and CDR2 (germline): ENHRY, SYGVKD. The V and J ends lost 10 bases and 5 bases respectively, with 21 bases between them. The CDR3 sequence is 14 residues long. The CDR3 DNA reads as TGTGCCACCGGAAAGCAGGGGGGTCGGGACGAGCAGTACTTC. Its protein product is CATGKQGGRDEQYF.

A few counts support this clonotype. The chain links TRBV5-1 to TRBJ2-7; D remains unclear. Germline CDR1 reads SGHRS; CDR2 reads YFSETQ. The CDR3 has 14 residues. With 0 bases removed from V and 2 bases from J, the gap between germline ends came to 9 bases. The CDR3 loop reads CASSLGSGPYEQYF. The DNA of the CDR3 is TGCGCCAGCAGCTTGGGGTCAGGCCCCTACGAGCAGTACTTC.

The CDR3 spells CASSLEGQGVTEAFF. In DNA form, the CDR3 reads TGCGCCAGCAGCTTGGAAGGACAGGGGGTGACTGAAGCTTTCTTT. V and J are TRBV5-1 and TRBJ1-1; TRBD1 agrees at 10 bases. Germline V CDR1 and CDR2: SGHRS, YFSETQ. The CDR3 totals 15 residues. V lost 0 bases to trimming and J lost 5 bases; unmatched junction nucleotides: 4.

This clonotype appeared a few times. The chain uses TRBV4-1 and TRBJ1-1; 9 positions match TRBD1. V lost 1 base to trimming and J lost 0 bases; unmatched junction nucleotides: 9. The CDR3 loop spans 18 amino acids. Germline loops: CDR1 MGHRA, CDR2 YSYEKL. CDR3 sequence reads: CASSQAPGQGGMNTEAFF. CDR3 sequence (DNA): TGCGCCAGCAGCCAAGCCCCGGGACAGGGAGGAATGAACACTGAAGCTTTCTTT.

This clonotype appeared once. The V and J genes are TRBV12-3 or TRBV12-4 and TRBJ1-4, with D possibly matching TRBD1 (5 bases). V lost 5 bases, J lost 2 bases, and 12 bases lay in between. This CDR3 region has 15 residues. Here the CDR3 reads CASSQSSGTNEKLFF. CDR3 DNA: TGTGCCAGCAGTCAATCCTCAGGGACTAATGAAAAACTGTTTTTT.

V usage is TRBV14 and J usage is TRBJ2-7, with 9 bases matching TRBD1. V lost 4 bases to trimming and J lost 2 bases; unmatched junction nucleotides: 12. The CDR3 loop spans 17 amino acids. The germline V gene encodes CDR1 SGHDN and CDR2 FVKESK. CDR3 protein: CASSLQVGQGTPYEQYF. CDR3 nucleotides: TGTGCCAGCAGCCTACAGGTCGGACAGGGGACCCCCTACGAGCAGTACTTC.

This clonotype has just a few counts. This chain's CDR3 is CASSPQVLRAGYTF. The CDR3 DNA is TGTGCCAGCAGCCCCCAGGTCCTGCGTGCGGGCTACACCTTC. V usage is TRBV7-9 and J usage is TRBJ1-2; D remains unclear. V gave up 5 bases and J gave up 8 bases, with 18 bases separating them. Germline values: CDR1 SEHNR, CDR2 FQNEAQ (reference sequence). This CDR3 contains 14 residues.

This clonotype showed up many times. This sequence joins TRBV12-3 or TRBV12-4 and TRBJ2-3; D is perhaps TRBD1 (6 bases). Trimming pared 1 base from V and 4 bases from J, leaving 12 bases between. This CDR3 is 15 amino acids long. The CDR3 sequence is CASSLVQGGPDTQYF. The CDR3 DNA reads as TGTGCCAGCAGTTTAGTACAGGGTGGCCCAGATACGCAGTATTTT.

V is TRBV20-1 and J is TRBJ2-1, with TRBD2 identical over 8 bases. The CDR3 sequence is 14 residues long. The J segment lost 6 bases and the V segment lost 4 bases, leaving 8 bases of the junction unmatched. In germline, CDR1 is DFQATT, CDR2 SNEGSKA (reference sequence). CDR3 region: CSATLAGPSNEQFF. The CDR3 DNA follows: TGCAGTGCTACCCTAGCGGGTCCTTCCAATGAGCAGTTCTTC.

The chain has TRBV20-1 and TRBJ2-5; 14 bases line up with TRBD2. V lost 1 base and J lost 7; bases outside the gene matches: 5. The CDR3 spans 15 residues. In germline, CDR1 is DFQATT, CDR2 SNEGSKA (reference sequence). The CDR3 region is CSARVGTSGSGTQYF. The CDR3 DNA sequence: TGCAGTGCTAGAGTTGGGACTAGCGGGAGCGGGACCCAGTACTTC.

The chain recombines TRBV29-1 with TRBJ2-4; maybe TRBD2 (5 bases). There are 17 residues in the CDR3. Germline loops: CDR1 SQVTM, CDR2 ANQGSEA. V was pared by 5 bases and J by 8 bases, with 28 bases between. CDR3 DNA sequence: TGCAGCGTTTTCTCTCAGAGCAGGCCTGGGAGTCCGGACATTCAGTACTTC. This encodes CSVFSQSRPGSPDIQYF.

This clonotype appeared a few times. The rearrangement uses TRBV15 and TRBJ2-1; TRBD2 might be the D (6 bases). Trimming stripped 5 bases from V and 6 bases from J, with 17 bases between. The V gene's germline CDR1 is LNHNV and CDR2 YYDKDF (reference sequence). There are 15 residues in the CDR3. CDR3 nucleotides: TGTGCCACCAGCGGGGGGACCTCTAAAGGCAATGAGCAGTTCTTC. Protein: CATSGGTSKGNEQFF.

This clonotype was seen more than once but under ten times. The V gene is TRBV27, the J gene TRBJ1-5; 7 bases are shared with TRBD1. From germline, CDR1 is MNHEY and CDR2 SMNVEV (reference sequence). CDR3 size: 15 residues. V lost 2 bases to trimming and J lost 4 bases; unmatched junction nucleotides: 5. The CDR3 sequence is CASSLRPTGNQPQHF. The DNA of the CDR3 is TGTGCCAGCAGTTTAAGGCCGACAGGGAATCAGCCCCAGCATTTT.

This clonotype was counted between two and nine times. This chain connects TRBV29-1 to TRBJ2-3; no firm D call. The V gene lost 6 bases and the J gene lost 2 bases, with 3 bases spanning the gap. CDR3 length equals 10 residues. In germline, CDR1 is SQVTM, CDR2 ANQGSEA. CDR3: CSVNTDTQYF. CDR3 DNA: TGCAGCGTGAACACAGATACGCAGTATTTT.

The V gene is TRBV5-1, the J gene TRBJ2-3; 12 bases align to TRBD2. This CDR3 comprises 17 residues. With 5 bases clipped from V and 2 bases from J, the junction kept 9 bases outside the gene matches. Germline values: CDR1 SGHRS, CDR2 YFSETQ. CDR3 sequence reads: CASRRGLAGDNTDTQYF. CDR3 in DNA: TGCGCCAGCAGAAGGGGACTAGCGGGTGATAACACAGATACGCAGTATTTT.

The sample holds a few counts of this clonotype. The genes are TRBV15 and TRBJ1-5, with a possible D match to TRBD1 (6 bases). V lost 0 bases and J 4 bases, leaving 13 bases between the germline ends. CDR1 is LNHNV, CDR2 YYDKDF, per germline (reference sequence). CDR3 length equals 16 residues. This CDR3 reads CATSRDVPDRNQPQHF. CDR3 nucleotides: TGTGCCACCAGCAGAGATGTTCCGGACAGAAATCAGCCCCAGCATTTT.

This clonotype has just a few counts. The chain combines TRBV7-9 with TRBJ2-7; 10 bases line up with TRBD2. V shed 5 bases, J shed 5 bases, and the junction held 9 bases outside the gene matches. The germline V gene encodes CDR1 SEHNR and CDR2 FQNEAQ (reference sequence). The CDR3 has 15 residues. The CDR3 nucleotides are TGTGCCAGCAGCCCCCCCAGCGGGAGGGGTAACGAGCAGTACTTC. Translation gives CASSPPSGRGNEQYF.

This chain joins TRBV5-1 and TRBJ2-7; 8 nucleotides align to TRBD2. Germline-derived CDR1 and CDR2 are SGHRS and YFSETQ. The length of the CDR3 is 16 residues. Trimming at V came to 1 base and at J to 3 bases, leaving 9 bases not matched to a gene. The CDR3 region has the DNA TGCGCCAGCAGCTTGAGTCTAGCGGGTAAGGGCTACGAGCAGTACTTC. This translates into CASSLSLAGKGYEQYF.

This clonotype was counted only a few times. The chain links TRBV3-1 to TRBJ2-1, with TRBD1 matching over 7 bases. This CDR3 spans 17 amino acids. Germline CDR1 reads LGHDT; CDR2 reads YNNKEL (reference sequence). J lost 0 bases, V lost 3 bases, and 8 bases had no gene match. The CDR3 DNA follows: TGTGCCAGCAGCCAGGGACGAGGACAGGTCTCCTACAATGAGCAGTTCTTC. This sequence encodes CASSQGRGQVSYNEQFF.

A few counts support this clonotype. The chain combines TRBV7-6 with TRBJ1-5; no clear D gene. This CDR3 has 15 amino acids. Trimming removed 5 bases from V and 6 bases from J, with 17 bases in between. Germline V gene data show CDR1 as SGHVS and CDR2 as FNYEAQ. DNA of the CDR3: TGTGCCAGCAGCCCCGGTCCGCAACGGGGTCAGCCCCAGCATTTT. It yields the protein CASSPGPQRGQPQHF.

The table lists this clonotype with a few counts. The V call is TRBV7-8, the J call TRBJ2-3; D is unresolved. CDR3 length: 16 residues. The ends were cut back, 5 bases at V and 1 base at J, with 16 bases in the middle. Germline-derived CDR1 and CDR2 are SGHVS and FQNEAQ. CDR3: CASSHLSNAGTDTQYF. The CDR3 DNA sequence: TGTGCCAGCAGCCACCTCAGTAACGCAGGCACAGATACGCAGTATTTT.

This chain joins TRBV4-2 and TRBJ1-1; weak D call: TRBD1 (5 bases). The CDR3 totals 17 residues. Trimming took 8 bases from V and 3 from J, leaving 25 bases between them. Germline CDR1 reads LGHNA; CDR2 reads YNFKEQ. The CDR3 nucleotides are TGTGCCAGCTCAATGCGTTTCGGGGGTTCTAATGACACTGAAGCTTTCTTT. Protein product: CASSMRFGGSNDTEAFF.

The V and J genes are TRBV4-3 and TRBJ1-2, with a possible D match to TRBD1 (6 bases). This CDR3 has 16 amino acids. The V and J ends lost 1 base and 8 bases respectively, with 20 bases between them. CDR1 and CDR2 from the germline V gene are LGHNA and YSLEER. The CDR3 region is CASSQVAPLHRDGYTF. The CDR3 coding sequence is TGCGCCAGCAGCCAAGTAGCCCCCCTCCACAGGGACGGCTACACCTTC.

The V and J genes are TRBV5-4 and TRBJ2-7; D might be TRBD2 (6 bases). With 0 bases removed from V and 3 bases from J, the gap between germline ends came to 16 bases. The CDR3 is 16 amino acids. Germline CDR1 and CDR2: SGHNT and YYREEE (reference sequence). This CDR3 reads CASSLGSGGAIYEQYF. The CDR3 bases are TGTGCCAGCAGCTTGGGGTCTGGCGGGGCCATCTACGAGCAGTACTTC.

This clonotype has a handful of counts. This chain links TRBV20-1 with TRBJ1-4; 7 bases match TRBD1. Germline values: CDR1 DFQATT, CDR2 SNEGSKA (reference sequence). V shed 3 bases, J shed 7 bases, and the junction held 8 bases outside the gene matches. The CDR3 covers 14 residues. CDR3 protein: CSARVGDSLEKLFF. The CDR3 DNA follows: TGCAGTGCTAGGGTCGGGGACAGCCTTGAAAAACTGTTTTTT.

This chain links TRBV7-2 with TRBJ2-5; 7 nucleotides agree with TRBD2. The CDR3 has 12 amino acids. The ends lost 4 bases at V and 13 bases at J; junction bases unmatched: 9. The germline CDR1 and CDR2 sequences are SGHTA and FQGNSA. The CDR3: CASSSGLVKWYF. CDR3 DNA: TGTGCCAGCAGCTCCGGACTAGTCAAGTGGTACTTC.

This clonotype was observed many times. The rearrangement links TRBV6-6 to TRBJ1-1, with no clear D. Germline CDR1 is MNHNY and CDR2 is SVGAGI (reference sequence). CDR3 length equals 14 residues. The germline V and J ends were trimmed by 6 bases and 2 bases, with 13 bases remaining between them. The CDR3: CASRGEGINTEAFF. Here the CDR3 DNA reads TGTGCCAGCAGGGGAGAAGGCATTAACACTGAAGCTTTCTTT.

The chain recombines TRBV4-3 with TRBJ2-3; 10 bases fit TRBD1. Trimming took 4 bases from V and 3 from J; bases not matched to a gene: 4. The CDR3 runs to 15 residues. Germline CDR1 LGHNA, CDR2 YSLEER. The CDR3 loop reads CASSLGTGETDTQYF. In DNA form, the CDR3 reads TGCGCCAGCAGCCTCGGGACAGGGGAGACAGATACGCAGTATTTT.